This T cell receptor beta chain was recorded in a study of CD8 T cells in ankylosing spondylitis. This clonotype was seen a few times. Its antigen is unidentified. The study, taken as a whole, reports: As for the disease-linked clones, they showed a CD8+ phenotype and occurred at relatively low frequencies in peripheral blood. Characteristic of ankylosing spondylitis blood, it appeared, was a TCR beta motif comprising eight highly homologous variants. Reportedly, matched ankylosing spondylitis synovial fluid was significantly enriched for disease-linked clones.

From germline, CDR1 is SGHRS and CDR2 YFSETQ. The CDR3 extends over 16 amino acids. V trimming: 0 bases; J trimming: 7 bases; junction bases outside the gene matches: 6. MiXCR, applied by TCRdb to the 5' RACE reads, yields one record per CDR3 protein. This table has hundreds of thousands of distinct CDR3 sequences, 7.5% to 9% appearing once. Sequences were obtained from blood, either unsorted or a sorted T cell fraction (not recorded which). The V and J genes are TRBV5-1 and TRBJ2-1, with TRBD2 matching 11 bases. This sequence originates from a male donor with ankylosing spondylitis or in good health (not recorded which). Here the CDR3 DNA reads TGCGCCAGCAGCTTGGGACTAGCGGGGCCTGGGAATGAGCAGTTCTTC. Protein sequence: CASSLGLAGPGNEQFF.